This T cell receptor (beta chain) was retrieved from a study of PD-1 blockade in classical Hodgkin lymphoma. Profiled with immunoSEQ multiplex PCR; TCRdb holds only in-frame clones, not every one. The sample carries nearly 50,000 clones, under 80% recorded once. Study results and limitations: Newly diagnosed patients had diversity similar to the baseline diversity of complete responders. Lower baseline TCR diversity was reported for newly diagnosed patients than for healthy donors. Unlike CD8+ TCR diversity, which did not rise significantly by C4D1, CD4+ TCR diversity did.

CDR3 length equals 12 residues. Germline assignment: CDR1 MNHEY and CDR2 SVGAGI. Deletions cut 0 bases from V and 4 bases from J, with 4 bases between. Described time point: cycle 4 day 1 (C4D1), after less than seven weeks of nivolumab. Each of the patients experienced relapse following autologous stem cell transplantation, and their brentuximab vedotin exposure differed. With respect to this clone: Its antigen is not identified. Other DNA sequences of this sample code for an identical CDR3.

The rearrangement uses TRBV6-5 and TRBJ2-7, with D unresolved. Sample: peripheral blood mononuclear cells (PBMCs), taken before the fourth cycle of nivolumab. The source is a human donor with classical Hodgkin lymphoma. The CDR3 loop reads CASSYSRYEQYF. The DNA of the CDR3 is TGTGCCAGCAGTTACTCACGTTACGAGCAGTACTTC.